This TCR beta chain was recorded in a study of T-cell reconstitution after alpha-beta-depleted transplantation in children. V shed 4 bases and J 4 bases; nucleotides not matched to a gene: 6. Germline V gives CDR1 SGHRS, CDR2 YFSETQ. The CDR3 contains 15 residues. This clonotype appeared many times. Unique molecular identifiers were used to barcode this TCRbeta library. TCRdb redid the calling of the PCR reads with MiXCR, one entry per CDR3 protein. In the table there are about 610,000 distinct CDR3 sequences, roughly a tenth of which are singletons. This material consisted of PBMCs from the stem cell graft donor, taken from the stem cell graft. The TCR sequence derives from a human donor who donated a stem cell graft to a child with acute myeloid leukemia. V gene TRBV5-1 combines with J gene TRBJ2-7, with 12 nucleotides matching TRBD1. Here the CDR3 reads CASSRGTGGLYEQYF. Written as DNA, the CDR3 is TGCGCCAGCAGCCGAGGGACAGGGGGCTTATACGAGCAGTACTTC.